Listed below are T cell receptor beta chains from one sample, sequenced in a study of cytomegalovirus exposure and HLA in healthy donors. TCRdb's table, derived via immunoSEQ multiplex PCR, lists solely in-frame clones and lacks some. In the table there are approximately 100,000 clones, roughly 79% of which are singletons. The sequenced sample was PBMCs. The receptors originated from a woman aged 40 to 55 in good health and CMV-seronegative. CDR3s include the opening cysteine and the closing phenylalanine or tryptophan.

>TRBJ2-3|TRBV6-4
CASSGYSTDTQYF
>TRBJ2-6|TRBV9
CASSVSGFSGANVLTF
>TRBJ2-7|TRBV9
CASSVRSSGVIDEQYF
>TRBJ2-1|TRBV4-1
CASSQDLLADHYNEQFF
>TRBJ2-1|TRBV10-2
CASSESRVTYNEQFF
>TRBJ1-5|TRBV5-8
CASSLGPGGWQPQHF
>TRBJ2-1|TRBV7-9
CSSSPGLAPYNEQFF
>TRBJ2-7|TRBV7-6
CASSGSPGYEQYF
>TRBJ1-2|TRBV5-1
CASSLVGQAAYGYTF
>TRBJ2-3|TRBV4-2
CASSQSSEGRTDTQYF
>TRBJ2-1|TRBV7-6
CASSLVLGSNEQFF
>TRBJ1-5|TRBV18
CASSPKGVSNQPQHF
>TRBJ2-1|TRBV19
CASSIAGSASSYNEQFF
>TRBJ2-3|TRBV9
CASSISAGRTDTQYF
>TRBJ2-3|TRBV2
CASSVYSTDTQYF
>TRBJ1-5|TRBV19
CASTTGYSNQPQHF
>TRBJ2-5|TRBV6-5
CATQYQETQYF
>TRBJ2-1|TRBV18
CASSPSGGQGLTNEQFF
>TRBJ2-1|TRBV7-3
CASSLTPASGYNEQFF
>TRBJ1-6|TRBV6-6
CASSYSSGGWNSPLHF
>TRBJ1-5|TRBV11-2
CASSLYGTGYHQPQHF
>TRBJ2-4|TRBV10-3
CAISDPSIVAKNIQYF
>TRBJ2-6|TRBV5-1
CASSLGTTGSLTAGANVLTF
>TRBJ2-5|TRBV5-1
CASSSTGQETQYF
>TRBJ1-6|TRBV10-2
CASRRDRGSDSPLHF
>TRBJ1-1|TRBV6-5
CASNHREGGTEAFF
>TRBJ2-3|TRBV7-3
CASSLSGGEADTQYF
>TRBJ1-5|TRBV6-6
CASSYGGGREPQHF
>TRBJ2-5|TRBV19
CASSMTSGSLETQYF
>TRBJ2-1|TRBV7-3
CASSKLAGVVNEQFF
>TRBJ2-3|TRBV7-9
CASSLRSYGTDTQYF
>NA|TRBV10-3
CAIGAGGTYEQYF
>TRBJ1-1|TRBV9
CASNRESDAEAFF
>TRBJ1-4|TRBV28
CASSSGTGIPTNEKLFF
>TRBJ2-1|TRBV10-3
CAITGVAGDEQFF
>TRBJ2-3|TRBV2
CASKTVSLYTQYF
>TRBJ2-5|TRBV6-5
CASTLRRDLRETQYF
>TRBJ1-4|TRBV19
CASSARTGANEKLFF
>TRBJ2-2|TRBV7-9
CASRGRGKDTGELFF
>TRBJ2-3|TRBV6-4
CASSATGLAGGPDTQYF
>TRBJ1-2|TRBV7-9
CSSSLARGYGYTF
>TRBJ1-1|TRBV6-1
CASSRGNLNTEAFF
>TRBJ2-2|TRBV18
CASSPTANTGELFF
>TRBJ2-7|TRBV6-6
CASSSPDSPEYF
>TRBJ2-7|TRBV7-9
CASSFAGISYEQYF
>TRBJ1-1|TRBV5-5
CASSLEGVPRGTEAFF
>TRBJ1-5|TRBV2
CASSERGARGQPQHF
>TRBJ2-2|TRBV27
CASSTPTGELFF
>TRBJ2-1|TRBV9
CASSVGEEGAGIPRDEQFF
>TRBJ2-2|TRBV7-2
CASSLRQGSTGELFF
>TRBJ2-2|TRBV7-3
CASSLTGREGELFF
>TRBJ2-1|TRBV30
CAFKRSYNEQFF
>TRBJ2-5|TRBV7-2
CASSSSGIQETQYF
>TRBJ1-1|TRBV7-9
CASTGGGADTEAFF
>TRBJ1-3|TRBV5-8
CASRKQGTGNTIYF